This TCR beta chain comes out of a study of T-cell memory formation after mild COVID-19. TCRdb passed the 5' RACE reads through MiXCR, listing each CDR3 protein once. The profile shows nearly 250,000 distinct CDR3 sequences, less than 20% of them singletons. This clonotype was detected only a few times. Its specificity is not known. Findings of the study overall: Those CD4+ clones that contracted were mainly in CM and EM (CD8+ ones in EMRA). Pre-infection memory showed some responding clones, and this suggested that cross-reactive memory joined. Unconfirmed was the SARS-CoV-2 specificity of second-wave clones that peaked on day 37.

This CDR3 comprises 13 residues. Germline CDR1 SNHLY, CDR2 FYNNEI. Trimming took 6 bases from V and 4 from J; bases not matched to a gene: 2. Sequencing was performed on PBMCs or a T cell subset sorted from them (not recorded which). This clonotype was sampled from an adult woman who had mild COVID-19 (a few samples of this study predate the infection). Cell type and time point are not known. The chain is built from TRBV2 and TRBJ1-5; 8 bases line up with TRBD1. CDR3 amino acids: CASSRGQNQPQHF. The CDR3 bases are TGTGCCAGCAGCAGGGGGCAAAATCAGCCCCAGCATTTT.